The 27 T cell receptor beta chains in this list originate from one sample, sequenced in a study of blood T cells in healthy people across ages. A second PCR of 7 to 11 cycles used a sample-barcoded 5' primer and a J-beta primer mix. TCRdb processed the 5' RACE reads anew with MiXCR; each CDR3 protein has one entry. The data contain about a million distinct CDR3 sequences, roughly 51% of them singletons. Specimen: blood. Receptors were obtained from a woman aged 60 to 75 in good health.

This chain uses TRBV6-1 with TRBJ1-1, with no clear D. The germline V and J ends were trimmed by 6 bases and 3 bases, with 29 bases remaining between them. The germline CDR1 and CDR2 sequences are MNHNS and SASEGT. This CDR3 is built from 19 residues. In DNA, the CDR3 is TGTGCCAGCAGGGAGACGACACCAATTTGGCCCCCCTTTGACACTGAAGCTTTCTTT. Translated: CASRETTPIWPPFDTEAFF.

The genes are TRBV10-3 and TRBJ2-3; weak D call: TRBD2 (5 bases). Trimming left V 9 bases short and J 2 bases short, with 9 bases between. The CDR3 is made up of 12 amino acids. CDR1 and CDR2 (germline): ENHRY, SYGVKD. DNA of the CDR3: TGTGCCATAGCCGGGAACACAGATACGCAGTATTTT. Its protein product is CAIAGNTDTQYF.

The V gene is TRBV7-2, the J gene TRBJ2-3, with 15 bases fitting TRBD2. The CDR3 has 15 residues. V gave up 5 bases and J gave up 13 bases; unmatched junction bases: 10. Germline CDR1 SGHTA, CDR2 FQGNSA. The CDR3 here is CASSQSRTSGRAKYF. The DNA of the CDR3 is TGTGCCAGCAGCCAAAGCAGGACTAGCGGGAGGGCTAAGTATTTT.

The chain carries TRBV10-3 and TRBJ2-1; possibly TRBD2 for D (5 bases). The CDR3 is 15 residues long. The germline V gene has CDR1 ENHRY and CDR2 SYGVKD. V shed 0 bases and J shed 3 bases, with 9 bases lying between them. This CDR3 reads CAISESPSNYNEQFF. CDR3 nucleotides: TGTGCCATCAGTGAGTCGCCTAGCAACTACAATGAGCAGTTCTTC.

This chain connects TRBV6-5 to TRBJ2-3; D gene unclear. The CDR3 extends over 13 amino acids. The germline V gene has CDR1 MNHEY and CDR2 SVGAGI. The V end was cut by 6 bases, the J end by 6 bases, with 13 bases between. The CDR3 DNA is TGTGCCAGCAGACCCGCTGAAGGGGATACGCAGTATTTT. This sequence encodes CASRPAEGDTQYF.

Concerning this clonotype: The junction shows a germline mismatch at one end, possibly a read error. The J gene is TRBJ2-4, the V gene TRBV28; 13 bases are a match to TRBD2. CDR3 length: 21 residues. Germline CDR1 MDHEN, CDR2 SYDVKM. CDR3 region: CASRRQGRLAGGSPAKSIQYF. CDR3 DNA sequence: TGTGCCAGCAGGCGACAAGGAAGACTAGCGGGAGGAAGCCCAGCCAAAAGCATTCAGTACTTC.

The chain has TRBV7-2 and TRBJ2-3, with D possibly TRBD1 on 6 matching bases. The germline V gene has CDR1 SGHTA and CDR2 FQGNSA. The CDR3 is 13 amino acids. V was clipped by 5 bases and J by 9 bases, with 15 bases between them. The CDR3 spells CASSPSYRETQYF. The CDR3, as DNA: TGTGCCAGCAGCCCCTCTTACAGGGAAACGCAGTATTTT.

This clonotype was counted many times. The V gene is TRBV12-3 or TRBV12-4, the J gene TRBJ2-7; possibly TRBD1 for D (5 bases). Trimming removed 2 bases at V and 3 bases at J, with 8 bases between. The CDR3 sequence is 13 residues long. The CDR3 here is CASSLQGNYEQYF. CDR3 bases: TGTGCCAGCAGTTTACAGGGTAACTACGAGCAGTACTTC.

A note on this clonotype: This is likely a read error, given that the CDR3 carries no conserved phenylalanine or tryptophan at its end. The CDR3 nucleotides are TGTGCCAGCAGTCTCGTGGCAGATACGCAGTATTCT. Protein product: CASSLVADTQYS. This chain joins TRBV12-3 or TRBV12-4 and TRBJ2-3; D not certain. The length of the CDR3 is 12 residues. With 5 bases removed from V and 4 bases from J, the gap between germline ends came to 7 bases.

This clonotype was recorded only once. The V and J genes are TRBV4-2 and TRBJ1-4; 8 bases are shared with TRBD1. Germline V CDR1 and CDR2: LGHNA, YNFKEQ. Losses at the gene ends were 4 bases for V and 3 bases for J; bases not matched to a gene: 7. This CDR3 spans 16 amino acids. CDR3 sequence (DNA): TGTGCCAGCAGCCCACTTCAGGGGGCGGCTAATGAAAAACTGTTTTTT. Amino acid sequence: CASSPLQGAANEKLFF.

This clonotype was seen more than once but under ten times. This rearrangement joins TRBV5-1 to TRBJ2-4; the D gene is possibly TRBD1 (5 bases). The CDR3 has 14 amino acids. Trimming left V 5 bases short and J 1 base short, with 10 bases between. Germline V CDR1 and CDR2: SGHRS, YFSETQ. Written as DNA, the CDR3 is TGCGCCAGCAGGGCAGGGTCGGCCAAAAACATTCAGTACTTC. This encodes CASRAGSAKNIQYF.

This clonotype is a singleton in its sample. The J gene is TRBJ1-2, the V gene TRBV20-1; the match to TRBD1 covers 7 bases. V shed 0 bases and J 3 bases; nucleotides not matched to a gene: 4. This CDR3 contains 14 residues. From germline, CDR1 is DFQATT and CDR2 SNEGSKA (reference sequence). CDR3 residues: CSARDRGGDYGYTF. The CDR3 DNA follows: TGCAGTGCTAGAGACAGGGGGGGAGACTATGGCTACACCTTC.

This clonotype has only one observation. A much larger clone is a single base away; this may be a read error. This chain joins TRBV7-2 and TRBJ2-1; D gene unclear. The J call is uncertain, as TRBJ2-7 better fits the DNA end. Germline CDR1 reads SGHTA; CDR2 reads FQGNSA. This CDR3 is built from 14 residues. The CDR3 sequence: CASSVADSRREQYF. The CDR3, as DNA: TGTGCCAGCAGCGTAGCCGACTCCAGACGGGAGCAGTACTTC.

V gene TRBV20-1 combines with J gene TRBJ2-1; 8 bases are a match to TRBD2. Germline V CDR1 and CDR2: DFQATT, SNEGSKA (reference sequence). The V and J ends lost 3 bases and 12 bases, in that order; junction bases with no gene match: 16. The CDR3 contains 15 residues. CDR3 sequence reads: CSASSGSFLSSGQFF. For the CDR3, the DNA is TGCAGTGCTAGCAGCGGGAGTTTTCTCTCGTCTGGGCAGTTCTTC.

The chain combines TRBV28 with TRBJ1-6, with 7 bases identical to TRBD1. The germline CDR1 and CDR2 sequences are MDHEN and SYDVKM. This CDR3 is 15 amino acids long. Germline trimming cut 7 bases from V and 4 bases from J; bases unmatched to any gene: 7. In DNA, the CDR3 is TGTGCCAGCATAGTGTCGGGACAGTATAATTCACCCCTCCACTTT. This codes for CASIVSGQYNSPLHF.

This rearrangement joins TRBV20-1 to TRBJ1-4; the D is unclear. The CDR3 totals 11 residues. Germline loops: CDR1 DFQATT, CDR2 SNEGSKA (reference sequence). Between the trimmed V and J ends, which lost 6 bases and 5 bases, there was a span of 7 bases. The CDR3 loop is CSANKNEKLFF. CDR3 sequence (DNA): TGCAGTGCCAATAAAAATGAAAAACTGTTTTTT.

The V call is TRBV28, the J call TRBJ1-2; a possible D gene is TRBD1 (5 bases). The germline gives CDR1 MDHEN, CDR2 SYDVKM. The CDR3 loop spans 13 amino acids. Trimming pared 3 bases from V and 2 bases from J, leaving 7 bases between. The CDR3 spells CASSFKGNYGYTF. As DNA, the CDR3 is TGTGCCAGCAGTTTCAAGGGGAACTATGGCTACACCTTC.

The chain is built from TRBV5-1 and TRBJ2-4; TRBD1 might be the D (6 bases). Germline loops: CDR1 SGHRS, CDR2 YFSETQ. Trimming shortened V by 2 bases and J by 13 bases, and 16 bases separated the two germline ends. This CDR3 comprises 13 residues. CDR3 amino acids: CASSLRAGTPQYF. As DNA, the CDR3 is TGCGCCAGCAGCTTACGAGCCGGGACACCACAGTACTTC. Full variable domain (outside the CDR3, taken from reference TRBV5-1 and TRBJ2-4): KAGVTQTPRYLIKTRGQQVTLSCSPISGHRSVSWYQQTPGQGLQFLFEYFSETQRNKGNFPGRFSGRQFSNSRSEMNVSTLELGDSALYLCASSLRAGTPQYFGAGTRLSVL.

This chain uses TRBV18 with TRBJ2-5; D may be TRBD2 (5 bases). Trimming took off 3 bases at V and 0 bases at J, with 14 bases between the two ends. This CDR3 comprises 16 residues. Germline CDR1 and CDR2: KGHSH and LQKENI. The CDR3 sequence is CASSPDAGGDQETQYF. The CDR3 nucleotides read TGTGCCAGCTCACCCGACGCGGGTGGGGACCAAGAGACCCAGTACTTC.

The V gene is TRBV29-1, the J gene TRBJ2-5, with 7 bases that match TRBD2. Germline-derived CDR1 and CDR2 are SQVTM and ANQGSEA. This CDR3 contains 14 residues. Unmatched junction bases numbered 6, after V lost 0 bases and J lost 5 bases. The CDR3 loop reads CSVEEGGDVETQYF. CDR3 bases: TGCAGCGTTGAAGAGGGGGGGGACGTGGAGACCCAGTACTTC. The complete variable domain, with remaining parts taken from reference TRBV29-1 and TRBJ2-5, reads SAVISQKPSRDICQRGTSLTIQCQVDSQVTMMFWYRQQPGQSLTLIATANQGSEATYESGFVIDKFPISRPNLTFSTLTVSNMSPEDSSIYLCSVEEGGDVETQYFGPGTRLLVL.

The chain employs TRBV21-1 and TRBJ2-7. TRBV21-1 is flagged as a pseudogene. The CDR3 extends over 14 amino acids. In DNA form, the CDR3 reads TGTGCCAGCAGCAAAGCTTGCAGGTTTGACGAGCAGTACTTC. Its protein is CASSKACRFDEQYF.

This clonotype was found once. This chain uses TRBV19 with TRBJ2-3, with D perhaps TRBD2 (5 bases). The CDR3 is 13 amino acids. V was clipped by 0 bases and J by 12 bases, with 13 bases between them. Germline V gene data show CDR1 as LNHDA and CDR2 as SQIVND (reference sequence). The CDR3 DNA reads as TGTGCCAGTAGTATAGATCTGAGGGCTGGACAGTATTTT. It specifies CASSIDLRAGQYF. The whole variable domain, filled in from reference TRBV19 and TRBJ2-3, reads DGGITQSPKYLFRKEGQNVTLSCEQNLNHDAMYWYRQDPGQGLRLIYYSQIVNDFQKGDIAEGYSVSREKKESFPLTVTSAQKNPTAFYLCASSIDLRAGQYFGPGTRLTVL.

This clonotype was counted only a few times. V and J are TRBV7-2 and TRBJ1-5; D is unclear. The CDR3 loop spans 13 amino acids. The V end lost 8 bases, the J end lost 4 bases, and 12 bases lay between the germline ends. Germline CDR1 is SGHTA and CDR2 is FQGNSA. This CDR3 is CASGDPGNQPQHF. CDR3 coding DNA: TGTGCCAGCGGGGATCCAGGTAATCAGCCCCAGCATTTT.

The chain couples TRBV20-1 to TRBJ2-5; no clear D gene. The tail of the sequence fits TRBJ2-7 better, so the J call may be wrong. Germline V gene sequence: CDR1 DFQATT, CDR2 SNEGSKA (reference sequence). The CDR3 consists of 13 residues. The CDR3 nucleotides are TGCAGTGCTAGAGAGGTAGGGTGGGACGAGCAGTACTTC. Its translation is CSAREVGWDEQYF.

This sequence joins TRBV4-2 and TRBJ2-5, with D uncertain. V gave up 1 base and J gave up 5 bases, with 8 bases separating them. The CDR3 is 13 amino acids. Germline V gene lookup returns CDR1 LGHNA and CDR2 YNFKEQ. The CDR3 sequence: CASSQVSRETQYF. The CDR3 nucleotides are TGTGCCAGCAGCCAAGTTAGTCGGGAGACCCAGTACTTC.

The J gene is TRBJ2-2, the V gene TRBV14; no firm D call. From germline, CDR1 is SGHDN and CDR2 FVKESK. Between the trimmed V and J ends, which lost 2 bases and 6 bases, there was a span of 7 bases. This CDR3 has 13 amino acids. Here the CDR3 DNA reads TGTGCCAGCAGCCAATCTTTTGCCGGGGAGCTGTTTTTT. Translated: CASSQSFAGELFF.

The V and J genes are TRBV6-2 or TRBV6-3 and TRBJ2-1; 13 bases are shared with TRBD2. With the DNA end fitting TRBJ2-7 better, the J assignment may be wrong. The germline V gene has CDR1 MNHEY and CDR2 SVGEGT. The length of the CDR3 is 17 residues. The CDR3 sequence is CASSYRTSGSQKNEQYF. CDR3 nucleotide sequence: TGTGCCAGCAGTTACCGGACTAGCGGGAGTCAGAAGAATGAGCAGTACTTC.